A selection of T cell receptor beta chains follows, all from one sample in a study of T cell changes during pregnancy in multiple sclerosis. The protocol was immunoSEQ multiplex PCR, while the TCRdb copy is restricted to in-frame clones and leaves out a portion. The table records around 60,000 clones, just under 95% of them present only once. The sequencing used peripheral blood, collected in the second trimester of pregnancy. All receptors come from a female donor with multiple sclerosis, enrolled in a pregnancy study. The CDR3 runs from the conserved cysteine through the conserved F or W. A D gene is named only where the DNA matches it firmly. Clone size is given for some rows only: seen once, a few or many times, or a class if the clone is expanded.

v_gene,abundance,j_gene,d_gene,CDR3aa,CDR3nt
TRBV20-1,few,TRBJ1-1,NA,CRPTQNTEAFF,TGCAGACCCACACAGAACACTGAAGCTTTCTTT
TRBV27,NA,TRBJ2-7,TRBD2,CASKIAGSREQYF,TGTGCCAGCAAAATAGCGGGTTCCCGCGAGCAGTACTTC
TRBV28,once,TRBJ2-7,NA,CASRIFSDSYEQYF,TGTGCCAGCAGGATCTTTAGCGACTCCTACGAGCAGTACTTC
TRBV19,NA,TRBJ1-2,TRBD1,CASSTGDSNFYGYTF,TGTGCCAGTAGTACCGGGGACAGCAACTTCTATGGCTACACCTTC
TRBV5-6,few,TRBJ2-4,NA,CASSTRGQDIQYF,TGTGCCAGCAGCACCAGGGGTCAGGACATTCAGTACTTC
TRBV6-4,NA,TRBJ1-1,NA,CASSDPGAGKEAFF,TGTGCCAGCAGTGACCCTGGGGCGGGGAAGGAAGCTTTCTTT
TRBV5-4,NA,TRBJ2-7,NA,CASSLVAGGHKYF,TGTGCCAGCAGCTTGGTGGCAGGAGGCCATAAGTACTTC
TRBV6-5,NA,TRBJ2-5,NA,CASSGLITGTQYF,TGTGCCAGCAGCGGTTTGATTACAGGGACCCAGTACTTC
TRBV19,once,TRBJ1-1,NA,CASSPGSGDPRRGTEAFF,TGTGCCAGTTCCCCAGGCTCAGGGGATCCCCGACGGGGCACTGAAGCTTTCTTT
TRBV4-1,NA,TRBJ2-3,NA,CASSHLSTGLEVTDTQYF,TGCGCCAGCAGCCACCTGTCCACAGGGCTTGAGGTCACAGATACGCAGTATTTT
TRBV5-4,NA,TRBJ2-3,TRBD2,CASSLPLAGAGTDTQYF,TGTGCCAGCAGCTTGCCTCTAGCGGGAGCGGGTACAGATACGCAGTATTTT
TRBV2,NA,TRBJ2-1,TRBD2,CASNGLAGGDNEQFF,TGTGCCAGCAACGGACTAGCGGGGGGAGACAATGAGCAGTTCTTC
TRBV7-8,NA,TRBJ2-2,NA,CASSYLSDLRGVSTGELFF,TGTGCCAGCAGCTACTTAAGCGATCTCAGGGGTGTAAGCACCGGGGAGCTGTTTTTT
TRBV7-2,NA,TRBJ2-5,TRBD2,CASSLFRLAGQETQYF,TGTGCCAGCAGCTTATTTCGACTAGCGGGGCAAGAGACCCAGTACTTC
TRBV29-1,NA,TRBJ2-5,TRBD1,CSATGDGETQYF,TGCAGCGCCACAGGGGACGGAGAGACCCAGTACTTC
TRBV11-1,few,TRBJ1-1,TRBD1,CASSLQGGNTEAFF,TGTGCCAGCAGCCTACAGGGGGGGAACACTGAAGCTTTCTTT
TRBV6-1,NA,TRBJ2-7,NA,CASSEIPQAEQYF,TGTGCCAGCAGTGAAATCCCCCAAGCGGAGCAGTACTTC
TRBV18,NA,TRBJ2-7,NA,CASSHRVIYEQYF,TGTGCCAGTTCCCACCGCGTAATCTACGAGCAGTACTTC
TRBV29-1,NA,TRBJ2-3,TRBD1,CSVAGTGGAGGTDTQYF,TGCAGCGTGGCCGGGACAGGGGGAGCGGGAGGCACAGATACGCAGTATTTT
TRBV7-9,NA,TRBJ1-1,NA,CASSPSGGRTEAFF,TGTGCCAGCAGCCCCTCCGGGGGGAGGACTGAAGCTTTCTTT
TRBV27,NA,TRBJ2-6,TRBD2,CASSLFGTSVSGANVLTF,TGTGCCAGCAGTTTATTCGGGACTAGCGTCTCTGGGGCCAACGTCCTGACTTTC
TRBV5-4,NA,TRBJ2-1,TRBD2,CASSQGLAGVWVEQFF,TGTGCCAGCAGCCAAGGACTAGCGGGAGTGTGGGTTGAGCAGTTCTTC
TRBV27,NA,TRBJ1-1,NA,CASSSLGTRRGNTEAFF,TGTGCCAGCAGTTCGCTGGGGACAAGGCGCGGGAACACTGAAGCTTTCTTT
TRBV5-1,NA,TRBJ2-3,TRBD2,CATGRGRASSTDTQYF,TGCGCCACCGGGCGCGGGAGGGCCTCTAGCACAGATACGCAGTATTTT
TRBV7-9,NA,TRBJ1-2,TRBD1,CASSLSHRGIGYTF,TGTGCCAGCAGCTTATCCCACAGGGGAATTGGCTACACCTTC
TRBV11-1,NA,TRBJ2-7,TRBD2,CASSLPSTRGAYEQYF,TGTGCCAGCAGCTTACCAAGCACTCGGGGGGCCTACGAGCAGTACTTC